The table lists the clone carrying this TCR beta chain with many counts. Its cognate antigen is unknown. The sample is drawn from a study of T cells in Graves' hyperthyroidism and ophthalmopathy. Amplified TCR beta CDR3 regions derived from RNA transcripts. RT-PCR in the first round (using the HTBI primer set) targeted the TCR CDR3. Each CDR3 protein gets one entry after TCRdb re-called the multiplex PCR reads with MiXCR. The table includes around 340,000 distinct CDR3 sequences, approximately 18% detected once. This CDR3 is 13 amino acids long. Germline V gene sequence: CDR1 SGHRS, CDR2 YFSETQ. V was pared by 4 bases and J by 7 bases, with 6 bases of the junction left unmatched. Study results and caveats: Model-based prediction identified ophthalmopathy a median 6.5 months prior to its onset.

A patient was excluded if there was uncontrolled infection, other autoimmune disease, pregnancy or lactation. Clinical symptoms, serum thyroxine, TRAb, thyroid ultrasound and orbital computed tomography established diagnosis. Each 10 ml fresh peripheral blood draw supplied the PBMCs. The specimen was blood. The genes are TRBV5-1 and TRBJ1-1; 8 bases are a match to TRBD1. This TCR came from a woman aged 40 to 50 with Graves' ophthalmopathy. The DNA of the CDR3 is TGCGCCAGCAGCAAGCGGACAGGGTTTGAAGCTTTCTTT. Translating it yields CASSKRTGFEAFF.